This T cell receptor beta chain appears in the sequencing data of a study of blood T cells in healthy people across ages. Study findings and constraints: The study found more naive CD4+ cells and higher diversity in long-lived than aged donors.

Deletions cut 3 bases from V and 4 bases from J, with 15 bases between. The CDR3 spans 15 residues. CDR1 is LGHDT, CDR2 YNNKEL, per germline (reference sequence). Those donating, healthy Caucasian individuals from Russia, were aged roughly 6 to 90. Researchers collected ten milliliters of peripheral blood from every single donor. A second PCR, run for about 7 to 11 cycles, used a sample-barcoded 5' primer plus a J-beta primer mix. Every sample gave at least 2.5 million paired-end reads containing CDR3. TCRdb analysed the 5' RACE reads with MiXCR anew, one entry per CDR3 protein. The sample gives 1.5 million to 2 million distinct CDR3 sequences, roughly 52% of which show up once; 2.1% is in the top ten. Worth noting for this clonotype: Its antigen is not known.

V usage is TRBV3-1 and J usage is TRBJ1-2; D is uncertain. The specimen was blood. This clonotype originated in a woman between 40 and 50 years old in good health. The CDR3 DNA is TGTGCCAGCAGCCACACAGCCATAACCAGCTATGGCTACACCTTC. Translating gives CASSHTAITSYGYTF.